The 5 T cell receptor beta chains in this list originate from one sample, sequenced in a study of blood T cell repertoires in COVID-19. Measured with immunoSEQ multiplex PCR; TCRdb has only the in-frame clones, and not every one. The sample yields roughly 190,000 clones, around 86% seen once. Sequencing used peripheral blood. These receptors all come from a woman in her thirties or forties with acute or convalescent COVID-19.

The chain links TRBV19 to TRBJ1-4; 10 nucleotides agree with TRBD1. The CDR3 totals 15 residues. V gave up 8 bases and J gave up 5 bases; unmatched junction bases: 8. Germline lookup yields CDR1 LNHDA and CDR2 SQIVND (reference sequence). The CDR3 loop is CASGTDRGRNEKLFF. Here the CDR3 DNA reads TGTGCCAGTGGAACCGACAGGGGGCGCAATGAAAAACTGTTTTTT.

The gene calls are TRBV27 and TRBJ2-1; D remains ambiguous. V lost 5 bases to trimming and J lost 4 bases, with 12 bases between them. The CDR3 runs to 14 residues. Germline V gene data show CDR1 as MNHEY and CDR2 as SMNVEV (reference sequence). CDR3 nucleotides: TGTGCCAGCAGTGACACGACGCAGTACAATGAGCAGTTCTTC. It is translated as CASSDTTQYNEQFF.

This clone was picked up a small number of times. The CDR3, as DNA: TGTGCCAGCAGTTTACGCGGGGCCTATGGCTACACCTTC. Encoded protein: CASSLRGAYGYTF. The chain carries TRBV27 and TRBJ1-2; tentatively, D is TRBD1 (5 bases). The CDR3 is 13 residues long. Germline V CDR1 and CDR2: MNHEY, SMNVEV (reference sequence). The V and J ends lost 2 bases and 4 bases respectively, with 8 bases between them.

J is TRBJ2-1 and V is TRBV29-1; 10 positions agree with TRBD2. Per germline, CDR1 SQVTM and CDR2 ANQGSEA. The ends lost 4 bases at V and 5 bases at J; junction bases unmatched: 5. This CDR3 is built from 14 residues. The CDR3 spells CSVVYSGRDNEQFF. CDR3 DNA sequence: TGCAGCGTTGTATACAGCGGGAGGGACAATGAGCAGTTCTTC.

The CDR3 here is CAWSGRVYNSPLHF. Written as DNA, the CDR3 is TGTGCCTGGAGTGGGCGGGTTTATAATTCACCCCTCCACTTT. V gene TRBV30 combines with J gene TRBJ1-6, with D unresolved. This CDR3 is 14 amino acids long. The germline V gene has CDR1 GTSNPN and CDR2 SVGIG (reference sequence). V was trimmed by 1 base and J by 4 bases, leaving 8 bases between them.